The rows below give T cell receptor beta chains drawn from one sample of a study of cytomegalovirus exposure and HLA in healthy donors. Generated by immunoSEQ multiplex PCR, the TCRdb table keeps only in-frame clones and is missing some. The data show about 210,000 clones, more than 70% seen once. Sequencing was done on a sample of PBMCs. The receptors stem from a man in his forties in good health and CMV-seropositive. Both conserved end residues are part of each CDR3. Fields, in order: J gene, V gene, CDR3 protein.

TRBJ2-5,TRBV10-3,CAISSSGKQETQYF
TRBJ1-1,TRBV20-1,CSVDRGTEAFF
TRBJ1-2,TRBV20-1,CKTGGSGYTF
TRBJ1-2,TRBV2,CASATLGTGFGYTF
TRBJ1-4,TRBV10-3,CAISPSVFF
TRBJ2-7,TRBV4-1,CASSLGRDSYEQYF
TRBJ2-2,TRBV2,CASSADRGVGELFF
TRBJ2-3,TRBV11-2,CASSAQGLTSTDTQYF
TRBJ2-7,TRBV7-9,CASSLALGGPNEQYF
TRBJ2-3,TRBV19,CASRGQGSGTDTQYF
TRBJ2-3,TRBV6-5,CASSYGGRAGTDTQYF
TRBJ1-3,TRBV28,CASSSTGEAGNTIYF
TRBJ2-7,TRBV5-5,CASSLGPNSYEQYF
TRBJ2-4,TRBV9,CASSVAGTGTNIQYF
TRBJ2-7,TRBV15,CATSRVTGPYEQYF
TRBJ1-4,TRBV28,CASSRNEKLFF
TRBJ2-5,TRBV4-3,CASSQVRGVMETQYF
TRBJ2-7,TRBV5-5,CASSLDLAASYEQYF
TRBJ2-2,TRBV10-1,CASSDREIGELFF
NA,TRBV5-6,CASILGGAGQYEQYF
TRBJ2-3,TRBV9,CASSVGKLAGVPQYF
TRBJ2-3,TRBV29-1,CSVTAGQGGFTDTQYF
TRBJ2-2,TRBV7-2,CATHPGGPGELFF
TRBJ1-5,TRBV9,CASSVEGQRNQPQHF
TRBJ1-3,TRBV27,CASSPSLVSPGNTIYF
TRBJ1-1,TRBV2,CASSGRTGSYEAFF
TRBJ2-1,TRBV11-2,CASSSLGASGSKGEQFF
TRBJ2-7,TRBV19,CASSGGDRLYTYEQYF
TRBJ2-7,TRBV7-9,CASSLPPGVSYEQYF
TRBJ2-7,TRBV5-8,CASSKTGYSYEQYF
TRBJ2-2,TRBV7-9,CSKGGSAGELFF
TRBJ1-1,TRBV11-2,CASSLTQNTEAFF
TRBJ2-7,TRBV18,CASSSRGLTYEQYF
TRBJ2-1,TRBV2,CASSGAGENDAPYNEQFF
TRBJ1-3,TRBV12-5,CASGFGGRGNTIYF
TRBJ2-1,TRBV4-1,CASSQVRSGRYDNEQFF
TRBJ1-3,TRBV18,CASSPGRAGNTIYF
TRBJ1-1,TRBV11-1,CASGLGRSYTEAFF
TRBJ2-3,TRBV5-6,CASSLGLDGISTDTQYF
TRBJ1-5,TRBV18,CASSPPGRGEGQPQHF
TRBJ1-2,TRBV5-6,CASSPRPGTRYGYTF
TRBJ2-2,TRBV14,CASSHLTGKGTGELFF
TRBJ1-1,TRBV25-1,CASSESAVLNTEAFF
TRBJ2-5,TRBV5-4,CASSSGQVETQYF
TRBJ2-2,TRBV18,CASSTGTGNTGELFF
TRBJ2-7,TRBV28,CASSSLSTSEYEQYF
TRBJ2-7,TRBV18,CASSPPSGKGYEQYF
TRBJ2-3,TRBV7-9,CASSPPGSPDTQYF
TRBJ1-2,TRBV10-3,CAIRGTSFDYGYTF
NA,TRBV6-5,CASSYSTAGLSEQYF
TRBJ2-1,TRBV30,CAWSVLGSSGSSGHNEQFF
TRBJ1-4,TRBV2,CASSDRTGNEKLFF
TRBJ2-2,TRBV6-5,CASSYSFLAAVGELFF
TRBJ2-7,TRBV28,CASSKAGTVYEQYF
TRBJ2-7,TRBV5-1,CASSPGGTPFSYEQYF
TRBJ2-3,TRBV30,CAWSAGLGVDTQYF
TRBJ1-2,TRBV28,CASSFQGYGYTF
TRBJ2-7,TRBV7-2,CASSHTKSEQYF